Shown below are 15 T cell receptor beta chains from a single sample sequenced in a study of T-cell reconstitution after alpha-beta-depleted transplantation in children. Unique molecular identifiers tagged the TCRbeta library. TCRdb reprocessed the PCR reads via MiXCR and lists one record per CDR3 protein. This table has approximately 500,000 distinct CDR3 sequences, over 25% appearing once. Sequenced here: PBMCs, sampled before TCRalphabeta/CD19-depleted stem cell transplant. Every receptor here comes from a boy under three years old with Wiskott-Aldrich syndrome, due to receive a stem cell transplant.

The rearrangement links TRBV7-9 to TRBJ1-2; no definite D call. The V end lost 0 bases, the J end lost 7 bases, and 6 bases lay between the germline ends. The CDR3 runs 12 residues. Germline values: CDR1 SEHNR, CDR2 FQNEAQ (reference sequence). The CDR3 spells CASSLAGPGYTF. The CDR3 region has the DNA TGTGCCAGCAGCTTAGCAGGGCCTGGCTACACCTTC.

There are a few counts of this clonotype. The chain combines TRBV30 with TRBJ2-5, with D possibly being TRBD1 (5 bases). V lost 2 bases, J lost 5 bases, and 18 bases lay in between. Germline CDR1 reads GTSNPN; CDR2 reads SVGIG (reference sequence). This CDR3 has 15 residues. This CDR3 is CAWSPRLGARETQYF. CDR3 sequence (DNA): TGTGCCTGGAGTCCAAGGCTAGGGGCCCGGGAGACCCAGTACTTC.

V gene TRBV10-2 combines with J gene TRBJ2-1, with 12 bases lining up with TRBD2. The CDR3 runs 15 residues. The trim removed 6 bases at V and 8 bases at J, leaving 8 bases unmatched. CDR1 and CDR2 from the germline V gene are WSHSY and SAAADI. CDR3 protein: CASSQTSGSFYEQFF. CDR3 in DNA: TGCGCCAGCAGCCAGACTAGCGGGAGCTTCTATGAGCAGTTCTTC.

The rearrangement joins TRBV7-8 to TRBJ2-7; possible D gene TRBD2, 5 bases. The germline V gene encodes CDR1 SGHVS and CDR2 FQNEAQ. Trimming removed 3 bases from V and 0 bases from J, with 9 bases in between. The CDR3 is 14 amino acids. CDR3 sequence reads: CASSFDYSSYEQYF. The CDR3 DNA reads as TGTGCCAGCAGCTTCGACTATTCCTCCTACGAGCAGTACTTC.

The genes are TRBV5-1 and TRBJ2-5; D call uncertain. With 3 bases removed from V and 5 bases from J, the gap between germline ends came to 11 bases. Germline-derived CDR1 and CDR2 are SGHRS and YFSETQ. This CDR3 contains 13 residues. The CDR3 loop is CASSSNTDETQYF. The CDR3 DNA follows: TGCGCCAGCAGCTCGAATACCGATGAGACCCAGTACTTC.

The chain is built from TRBV19 and TRBJ2-7; TRBD2 agrees at 10 bases. The V gene end was trimmed by 4 bases and the J gene end by 1 base; junction bases not matched to a gene: 7. CDR1 is LNHDA and CDR2 is SQIVND in the germline V gene (reference sequence). The CDR3 length is 16 residues. In nucleotides, the CDR3 is TGTGCCAGTAGTACGAGCGGGAGGGCCAAGTCCTACGAGCAGTACTTC. Protein: CASSTSGRAKSYEQYF.

This sequence joins TRBV12-3 or TRBV12-4 and TRBJ2-7; perhaps TRBD2 as D (5 bases). Deletions cut 1 base from V and 3 bases from J, with 10 bases between. The CDR3 loop spans 14 amino acids. The CDR3 region is CASSLVLEGYEQYF. The CDR3 DNA is TGTGCCAGCAGTTTAGTCCTAGAGGGCTACGAGCAGTACTTC.

This clonotype has only a few counts. The CDR3 region is CASREILNEQFF. CDR3 in DNA: TGTGCCAGCAGGGAGATCTTGAATGAGCAGTTCTTC. The V gene is TRBV12-3 or TRBV12-4, the J gene TRBJ2-1; no definite D call. V shed 6 bases and J shed 7 bases, with 10 bases lying between them. This CDR3 is 12 amino acids long.

The chain recombines TRBV5-5 with TRBJ1-1, with D unclear. Trimming shortened V by 0 bases and J by 0 bases, and 9 bases separated the two germline ends. The CDR3 has 15 residues. Germline CDR1 and CDR2: SGHKS and YYEKEE (reference sequence). The DNA of the CDR3 is TGTGCCAGCAGCTTGGTAGGGTTCATGAACACTGAAGCTTTCTTT. Protein: CASSLVGFMNTEAFF. Together with reference TRBV5-5 and TRBJ1-1, the CDR3 gives the full variable domain: DAGVTQSPTHLIKTRGQQVTLRCSPISGHKSVSWYQQVLGQGPQFIFQYYEKEERGRGNFPDRFSARQFPNYSSELNVNALLLGDSALYLCASSLVGFMNTEAFFGQGTRLTVV.

The genes are TRBV7-6 and TRBJ1-3; D is unresolved. Germline V gives CDR1 SGHVS, CDR2 FNYEAQ. The CDR3 consists of 13 residues. V lost 0 bases, J lost 7 bases, and 7 bases lay in between. CDR3 protein: CASSLAARNTIYF. CDR3 nucleotide sequence: TGTGCCAGCAGCTTAGCCGCGCGGAACACCATATATTTT.

The table lists this clonotype with a few counts. The gene calls are TRBV7-2 and TRBJ1-5; possibly TRBD1 for D (5 bases). The CDR3 loop spans 15 amino acids. V lost 4 bases, J lost 6 bases, and 16 bases lay in between. The germline V gene encodes CDR1 SGHTA and CDR2 FQGNSA. CDR3 bases: TGTGCCAGCAGCTCTACCCCAGGGCAGGCTCAGCCCCAGCATTTT. Protein sequence: CASSSTPGQAQPQHF.

The chain combines TRBV20-1 with TRBJ2-5, with TRBD2 identical over 7 bases. Trimming removed 1 base from V and 2 bases from J; junction bases left unmatched: 1. Germline V CDR1 and CDR2: DFQATT, SNEGSKA (reference sequence). CDR3 length equals 13 residues. The CDR3 sequence: CSARGREQETQYF. The CDR3 DNA follows: TGCAGTGCTAGAGGGCGGGAGCAAGAGACCCAGTACTTC.

V is TRBV5-1 and J is TRBJ2-1, with 10 bases matching TRBD1. Germline loops: CDR1 SGHRS, CDR2 YFSETQ. Germline trimming cut 3 bases from V and 9 bases from J; bases unmatched to any gene: 9. CDR3 length: 15 residues. Written as DNA, the CDR3 is TGCGCCAGCAGCTCCGGGACAGGGGTTTCCGCTGAGCAGTTCTTC. Encoded protein: CASSSGTGVSAEQFF.

The chain is built from TRBV4-1 and TRBJ1-2; D is uncertain. Trimming shortened V by 4 bases and J by 5 bases, and 14 bases separated the two germline ends. This CDR3 region has 14 residues. The germline gives CDR1 MGHRA, CDR2 YSYEKL. The CDR3 DNA reads as TGCGCCAGCAGCCCAACGCGGGCAGAGTATGGCTACACCTTC. Encoded protein: CASSPTRAEYGYTF.

The V and J genes are TRBV5-1 and TRBJ2-2; weak D call: TRBD1 (6 bases). The CDR3 has 16 amino acids. V was pared by 6 bases and J by 1 base, with 16 bases between. Germline V gene lookup returns CDR1 SGHRS and CDR2 YFSETQ. CDR3 amino acids: CASKMGAGVNTGELFF. The CDR3 coding sequence is TGCGCCAGCAAGATGGGGGCAGGGGTGAACACCGGGGAGCTGTTTTTT.